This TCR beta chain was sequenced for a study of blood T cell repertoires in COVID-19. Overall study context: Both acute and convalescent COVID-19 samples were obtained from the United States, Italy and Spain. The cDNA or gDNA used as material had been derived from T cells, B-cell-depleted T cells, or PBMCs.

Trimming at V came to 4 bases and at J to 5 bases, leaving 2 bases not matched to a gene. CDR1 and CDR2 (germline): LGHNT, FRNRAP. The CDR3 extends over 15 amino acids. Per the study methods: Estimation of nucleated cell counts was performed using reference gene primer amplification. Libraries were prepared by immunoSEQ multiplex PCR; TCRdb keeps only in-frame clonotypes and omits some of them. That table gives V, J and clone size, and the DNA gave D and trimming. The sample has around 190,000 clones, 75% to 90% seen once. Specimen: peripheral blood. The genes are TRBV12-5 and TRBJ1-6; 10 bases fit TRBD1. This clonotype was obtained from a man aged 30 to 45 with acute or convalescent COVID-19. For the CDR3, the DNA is TGTGCTAGTGGTTCGGGACAGGGGAATAATTCACCCCTCCACTTT. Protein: CASGSGQGNNSPLHF.